This entry lists 6 T cell receptor beta chains sequenced from one sample in a study of control samples from healthy donors and cancer patients. Profiled with immunoSEQ multiplex PCR; TCRdb holds only in-frame clones, not every one. Of fewer than 200,000 clones listed, roughly 90% are singletons. Sequenced input: blood. The receptors here all came from a woman between 50 and 59 years old in good health.

J is TRBJ2-1 and V is TRBV2; TRBD2 agrees at 10 bases. This CDR3 is built from 14 residues. Losses at the gene ends were 11 bases for V and 7 bases for J; bases not matched to a gene: 11. Germline lookup yields CDR1 SNHLY and CDR2 FYNNEI. In nucleotides, the CDR3 is TGTGCCGGGGCTACTAGCGGGGCTGTAAATGAGCAGTTCTTC. Its protein product is CAGATSGAVNEQFF. The full variable domain, with the rest looked up from reference TRBV2 and TRBJ2-1, is EPEVTQTPSHQVTQMGQEVILRCVPISNHLYFYWYRQILGQKVEFLVSFYNNEISEKSEIFDDQFSVERPDGSNFTLKIRSTKLEDSAMYFCAGATSGAVNEQFFGPGTRLTVL.

The chain couples TRBV18 to TRBJ1-5; 9 bases are shared with TRBD1. The V and J ends lost 2 bases and 11 bases, in that order; junction bases with no gene match: 10. Germline V lookup: CDR1 KGHSH, CDR2 LQKENI. The CDR3 loop spans 15 amino acids. The CDR3 here is CASSPSGQGRSSQHF. For the CDR3, the DNA is TGTGCCAGCTCACCATCTGGACAGGGGAGATCCTCCCAGCATTTT.

The gene calls are TRBV5-1 and TRBJ2-3; 7 bases agree with TRBD2. V trimming: 6 bases; J trimming: 5 bases; junction bases outside the gene matches: 6. CDR1 and CDR2 (germline): SGHRS, YFSETQ. CDR3 length: 13 amino acids. The CDR3 DNA reads TGCGCCAGCAAGGTGGTAGCGGGAGATACGCAGTATTTT. Residues: CASKVVAGDTQYF. Full variable domain (rest looked up from reference TRBV5-1 and TRBJ2-3): KAGVTQTPRYLIKTRGQQVTLSCSPISGHRSVSWYQQTPGQGLQFLFEYFSETQRNKGNFPGRFSGRQFSNSRSEMNVSTLELGDSALYLCASKVVAGDTQYFGPGTRLTVL.

The DNA of the CDR3 is TGTGCCAGCAGCATCCTGGCGGACACCACGTACTTCCTGACTGGAAACACCATATATTTT. It encodes CASSILADTTYFLTGNTIYF. The chain combines TRBV21-1 with TRBJ1-3; the table's D call TRBD1 went unverified against the DNA. TRBV21-1 counts as a pseudogene. The CDR3 is 20 amino acids.

V is TRBV24-1 and J is TRBJ2-2, with 10 bases aligning to TRBD2. Trimming removed 5 bases from V and 5 bases from J; junction bases left unmatched: 4. The CDR3 consists of 15 residues. The germline CDR1 and CDR2 sequences are KGHDR and SFDVKD. The CDR3 DNA follows: TGTGCCACCAGTGGGCTAGCGGGAGAGACCGGGGAGCTGTTTTTT. It translates to CATSGLAGETGELFF.

This clone was observed once. This chain links TRBV27 with TRBJ1-2; 7 positions agree with TRBD1. Germline assignment: CDR1 MNHEY and CDR2 SMNVEV (reference sequence). Germline trimming cut 10 bases from V and 8 bases from J; bases unmatched to any gene: 13. The CDR3 extends over 13 amino acids. The CDR3 coding sequence is TGTGCCAACCCACAGGGGCCCGGGGGGGGCTACACCTTC. Its translation: CANPQGPGGGYTF.